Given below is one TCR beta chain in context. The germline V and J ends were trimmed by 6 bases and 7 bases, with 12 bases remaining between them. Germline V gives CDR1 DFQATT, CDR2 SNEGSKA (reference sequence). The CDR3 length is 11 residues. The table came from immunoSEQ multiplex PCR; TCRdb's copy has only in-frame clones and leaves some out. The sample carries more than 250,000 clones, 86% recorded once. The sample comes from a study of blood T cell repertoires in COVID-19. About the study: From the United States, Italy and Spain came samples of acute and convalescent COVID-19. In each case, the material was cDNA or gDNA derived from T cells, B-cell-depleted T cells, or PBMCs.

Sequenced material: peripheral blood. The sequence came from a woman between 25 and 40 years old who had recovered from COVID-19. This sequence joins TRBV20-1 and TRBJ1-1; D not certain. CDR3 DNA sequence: TGCAGTGCCGCCGTTTTCGGTGAAGCTTTCTTT. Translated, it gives CSAAVFGEAFF.